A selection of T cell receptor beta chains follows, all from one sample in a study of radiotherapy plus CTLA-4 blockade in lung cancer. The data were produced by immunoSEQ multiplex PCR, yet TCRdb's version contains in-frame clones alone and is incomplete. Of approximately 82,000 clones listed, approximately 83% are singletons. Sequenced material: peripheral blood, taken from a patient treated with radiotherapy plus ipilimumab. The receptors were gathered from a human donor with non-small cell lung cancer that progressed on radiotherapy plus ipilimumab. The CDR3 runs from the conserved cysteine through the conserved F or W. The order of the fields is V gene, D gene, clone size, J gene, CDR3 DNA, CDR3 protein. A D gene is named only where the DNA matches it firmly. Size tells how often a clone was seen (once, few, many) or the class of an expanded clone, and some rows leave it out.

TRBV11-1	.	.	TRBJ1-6	TGTGCCAGCAGCTTAGGGGGAGGTAATTCACCCCTCCACTTT	CASSLGGGNSPLHF
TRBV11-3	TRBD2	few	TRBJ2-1	TGTGCCAGCAGCGTTAGCGGGAGCACTATCAATGAGCAGTTCTTC	CASSVSGSTINEQFF
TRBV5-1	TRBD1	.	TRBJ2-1	TGCGCCAGCAGCATAGGACAGGTCTACAATGAGCAGTTCTTC	CASSIGQVYNEQFF
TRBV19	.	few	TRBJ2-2	TGTGCCACCGGGCGGACCGGTTCCCGGAACACCGGGGAGCTGTTTTTT	CATGRTGSRNTGELFF
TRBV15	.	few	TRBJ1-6	TGTGCCACCAGCAGAGATCGGCAACCCCTCCACTTT	CATSRDRQPLHF
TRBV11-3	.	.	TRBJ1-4	TGTGCCAGCAGCTTAGATCCGGGGGAAAAACTGTTTTTT	CASSLDPGEKLFF
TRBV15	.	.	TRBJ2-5	TGTGCCACCAGCAGCCTCCGGGGTCCACAAGAGACCCAGTACTTC	CATSSLRGPQETQYF
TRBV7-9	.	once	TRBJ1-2	TGTGCCAGCAGCTTATTGGCCGGGACTTATGGCTACACCTTC	CASSLLAGTYGYTF
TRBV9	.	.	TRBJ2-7	TGTGCCAGCAGTGCCGGAGCGGATTCCTACGAGCAGTACTTC	CASSAGADSYEQYF
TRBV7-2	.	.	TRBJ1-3	TGTGCCAGCAGCTTAGTATCCATTTCAGGAAACACCATATATTTT	CASSLVSISGNTIYF
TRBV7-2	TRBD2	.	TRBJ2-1	TGTGCCAGCAGCTTCGGAGCGGGAGTCTCCTACAATGAGCAGTTCTTC	CASSFGAGVSYNEQFF
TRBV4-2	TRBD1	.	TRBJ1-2	TGTGCCAGCAGCCAGCCGGGACAGGGGGTTTCGGTCTATGGCTACACCTTC	CASSQPGQGVSVYGYTF
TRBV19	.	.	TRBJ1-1	TGTGCCAGTAGTAGAGACAGGAACACTGAAGCTTTCTTT	CASSRDRNTEAFF
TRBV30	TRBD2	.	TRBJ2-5	TGTGCCTGGAGGTCAGCGGGGTGGCAAGAGACCCAGTACTTC	CAWRSAGWQETQYF
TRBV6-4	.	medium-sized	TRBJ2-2	TGTGCCAGCAGTGACTCGATGGACACCGGGGAGCTGTTTTTT	CASSDSMDTGELFF
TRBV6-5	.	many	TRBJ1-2	TGTGCCAGCAGTTACGGGGGATCAACCGACTATGGCTACACCTTC	CASSYGGSTDYGYTF
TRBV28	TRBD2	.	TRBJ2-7	TGTGCCAGCAGTTTAACCGGGACTAGCGGGGGGAGGTACGAGCAGTACTTC	CASSLTGTSGGRYEQYF
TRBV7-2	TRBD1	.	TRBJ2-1	TGTGCCAGCAGCTTCGGACAGGGGCCCTACAATGAGCAGTTCTTC	CASSFGQGPYNEQFF